These T cell receptor beta chains were read from a single sample in a study of tumor-infiltrating lymphocytes in primary liver carcinoma. TCRdb used MiXCR to reprocess the multiplex PCR reads, holding one entry per CDR3 protein. The sample carries roughly 120,000 distinct CDR3 sequences, 55% to 75% recorded once. Sequences were obtained from liver tumor tissue from sampling region 3. These receptors came from an older woman with primary liver carcinoma and hepatitis B virus infection. CDR3s include the opening cysteine and the closing phenylalanine or tryptophan. Each record gives: J gene, CDR3 length, V gene, D gene, clone size, CDR3 protein, CDR3 DNA. The D gene is left open where the match is weak. Size is stated for part of the rows, as once, few or many counts, or as a class when the clone is expanded.

TRBJ1-2,12,TRBV12-3/TRBV12-4,-,-,CASILGRQNYAF,TGTGCCAGCATTTTAGGTCGACAGAACTATGCCTTC
TRBJ2-1,14,TRBV28,TRBD1,few,CASLGTGSYNEQFF,TGTGCCAGCCTTGGGACAGGGTCTTACAATGAGCAGTTCTTC
TRBJ1-1,13,TRBV12-5,-,many,CASGLGTNTEAFF,TGTGCTAGTGGTTTGGGGACAAACACTGAAGCTTTCTTT
TRBJ2-3,16,TRBV19,-,once,CASSISRQSQPDTQYF,TGTGCCAGTAGTATTAGTCGGCAGAGCCAGCCCGATACGCAGTATTTT
TRBJ1-4,18,TRBV4-2,-,many,CASSQDSSRANEYEKLFF,TGTGCCAGCAGCCAAGATTCCTCCAGGGCAAATGAGTATGAAAAACTGTTTTTT
TRBJ2-7,12,TRBV18,-,few,CASSPGSHGQYF,TGTGCCAGCTCACCGGGGTCACATGGGCAGTACTTC
TRBJ1-5,15,TRBV6-6,TRBD1,few,CASSYPDRGGQPQRF,TGTGCCAGCAGTTACCCAGACAGGGGGGGCCAGCCCCAGCGTTTT
TRBJ2-7,14,TRBV11-2,-,once,CAGSLRQATYEQYF,TGTGCCGGCAGCTTAAGACAGGCTACCTACGAACAGTACTTC
TRBJ2-7,14,TRBV6-5,-,once,CARQGSLGHNEQYF,TGTGCCAGACAAGGTTCCTTGGGGCACAACGAACAGTACTTC
TRBJ2-1,15,TRBV12-3/TRBV12-4,-,-,CASIRIRGDYNEQFF,TGTGCCAGCATTAGGATTAGGGGGGATTACAATGAGCAGTTCTTC
TRBJ1-2,15,TRBV28,-,few,CASRSNLGTDYGYTF,TGTGCCAGCAGGTCTAACCTCGGGACGGATTATGGCTACACCTTC
TRBJ1-1,16,TRBV7-8,-,-,CVRSLATGTSDTEAFF,TGTGTCAGGAGCTTAGCCACCGGGACATCTGACACTGAAGCCTTCTTT
TRBJ2-1,16,TRBV24-1,TRBD2,-,CATSDVSGNSYNEQFF,TGTGCCACCAGTGATGTCAGCGGGAACTCCTACAATGAGCAGTTCTTC
TRBJ2-3,10,TRBV29-1,-,many,CSENTDTQYF,TGCAGCGAAAACACAGATACGCAGTATTTT
TRBJ2-7,11,TRBV7-8,-,-,CASSLVGEEYF,TGTGCCAGCAGCTTGGTGGGGGAGGAGTACTTC
TRBJ2-2,14,TRBV29-1,TRBD2,-,CSIGTSGNTWELFF,TGCAGCATTGGGACTAGCGGTAACACCTGGGAGCTGTTTTTT
TRBJ2-7,13,TRBV20-1,TRBD2,-,CSASDGRTYEQYF,TGCAGTGCTAGTGACGGGAGGACCTACGAGCAGTACTTC
TRBJ2-7,15,TRBV6-6,-,-,CASSYSGSVSYEQYF,TGTGCCAGCAGTTACTCGGGTAGCGTTAGCTACGAGCAGTACTTC
TRBJ2-1,15,TRBV7-7,TRBD2,-,CASSRTSGSGNEQFF,TGTGCTAGCAGCAGGACTAGCGGGAGCGGAAATGAGCAGTTCTTC
TRBJ2-7,16,TRBV28,-,-,CASSSYREHFSYEQYF,TGTGCCAGCAGTTCCTACAGGGAACACTTCTCTTACGAGCAGTACTTC
TRBJ2-7,13,TRBV12-3/TRBV12-4,-,-,CASGDSNSCEQYF,TGTGCCAGCGGAGACTCCAACTCCTGCGAGCAGTACTTC
TRBJ2-4,17,TRBV13,TRBD2,-,CASSLISGGLDKNIQYF,TGTGCCAGCAGCTTAATCTCCGGGGGGTTGGACAAAAACATTCAGTACTTC
TRBJ2-7,13,TRBV6-5,-,many,CASSQDTGYEQYF,TGTGCCAGCAGTCAGGACACCGGCTACGAGCAGTACTTC
TRBJ2-3,16,TRBV12-3/TRBV12-4,TRBD2,many,CASSLGAGGGTDTQYF,TGTGCCAGCAGTTTGGGAGCGGGAGGTGGCACAGATACGCAGTATTTT
TRBJ2-1,16,TRBV11-3,-,many,CASSRGTSTSYNEQFF,TGTGCCAGCAGCAGAGGGACCTCGACCTCCTACAATGAGCAGTTCTTC
TRBJ2-2,16,TRBV11-3,TRBD1,-,CANKRRDRLNTGELFF,TGTGCCAACAAGAGGAGGGACAGGCTAAACACCGGGGAGCTGTTTTTT
TRBJ2-2,14,TRBV11-3,-,-,CASSLARRVGELLF,TGTGCCAGCAGCTTGGCTAGAAGGGTCGGGGAGCTGCTTTTT
TRBJ2-7,13,TRBV7-3,-,-,CVSSLIRAHEQYF,TGCGTCAGCAGCTTAATTCGGGCTCACGAGCAGTACTTC
TRBJ2-7,15,TRBV2,TRBD2,-,CASSETSARTYEQYF,TGTGCCAGCAGTGAAACTAGCGCGAGGACCTACGAGCAGTACTTC
TRBJ2-7,19,TRBV29-1,-,many,CSVHTGNPASKNPTYEQYF,TGCAGCGTTCATACAGGTAATCCCGCTTCCAAAAACCCGACCTACGAGCAGTACTTC
TRBJ2-1,17,TRBV12-3/TRBV12-4,-,many,CASSLRTGTGSNNEQFF,TGTGCCAGCAGTTTAAGAACAGGGACGGGCTCAAACAATGAGCAGTTCTTC
TRBJ2-3,17,TRBV11-2,-,-,CASSLGFVTVNRDRQYF,TGTGCCAGCAGCTTAGGGTTTGTGACGGTTAACAGAGATAGGCAGTATTTT
TRBJ2-3,14,TRBV6-2/TRBV6-3,-,many,CASSYSEGPDTQYF,TGTGCCAGCAGTTACTCGGAGGGCCCAGATACGCAGTATTTT
TRBJ2-2,13,TRBV11-2,-,-,CTSSIDRTGELSF,TGTACCAGCAGCATAGATAGGACTGGGGAGCTGTCTTTT
TRBJ1-4,15,TRBV4-1,-,-,CGSSQEVPSNEKLFF,TGCGGCAGCAGCCAAGAGGTTCCCTCGAATGAAAAATTGTTTTTT
TRBJ2-1,15,TRBV27,TRBD2,-,CASSLTSGNYNEQFF,TGTGCCAGCAGTTTGACTAGCGGGAACTACAATGAGCAGTTCTTC
TRBJ2-7,14,TRBV5-1,-,many,CASSLAAATYEQYF,TGCGCCAGCAGCTTGGCCGCAGCCACCTACGAGCAGTACTTC
TRBJ1-5,16,TRBV15,-,-,CATSYRSGSRDQPQHF,TGTGCCACCAGCTACCGAAGCGGGAGTAGAGATCAGCCCCAGCATTTT
TRBJ2-3,12,TRBV29-1,TRBD2,many,CSVTSGGDTQYF,TGCAGCGTAACATCGGGGGGGGATACGCAGTATTTT
TRBJ2-1,13,TRBV5-1,-,many,CASSSTGYNEQFF,TGCGCCAGCAGCTCGACTGGATACAATGAGCAGTTCTTC
TRBJ2-7,16,TRBV4-2,-,many,CASSQDMTDSSYEQYF,TGTGCCAGCAGCCAAGATATGACCGACAGCTCCTACGAGCAGTACTTC
TRBJ1-1,15,TRBV4-1,-,once,CASSQSPGVDTEALF,TGCGCCAGCAGCCAAAGCCCAGGAGTAGACACTGAAGCTCTCTTT
TRBJ2-1,13,TRBV30,-,many,CAWSLAGYNEQFF,TGTGCCTGGAGTCTGGCGGGCTACAATGAGCAGTTCTTC
TRBJ2-1,14,TRBV5-4,TRBD2,-,CVSRPGLGYNEQFF,TGTGTCAGTAGACCGGGACTAGGGTACAATGAGCAGTTCTTC
TRBJ1-1,16,TRBV7-8,-,many,CASSPRGVPTSSEAFF,TGTGCCAGCAGCCCCCGAGGGGTCCCCACATCTAGTGAAGCTTTCTTT
TRBJ1-5,15,TRBV12-3/TRBV12-4,-,-,CASSQTTSSDQPQHF,TGTGCCAGCAGCCAGACAACGAGCTCCGATCAGCCCCAGCATTTT
TRBJ2-1,17,TRBV28,-,-,CASSLVSGDRLYNEQFF,TGTGCCAGCAGTTTAGTTTCGGGGGATAGGTTGTACAATGAGCAGTTCTTC
TRBJ1-1,12,TRBV11-2,-,medium-sized,CASSRTGAEAFF,TGTGCCAGCAGCCGAACAGGCGCTGAAGCTTTCTTT
TRBJ2-7,15,TRBV28,-,many,CASSPAGAVKYEQYF,TGTGCCAGCAGTCCCGCGGGGGCCGTTAAATACGAGCAGTACTTC
TRBJ2-5,15,TRBV11-1,-,-,CASSSPGTYQEAQYF,TGTGCCAGCAGCTCGCCCGGGACCTATCAAGAGGCCCAGTACTTC
TRBJ2-2,18,TRBV24-1,TRBD2,-,CATSDLSGLAGVAGELFF,TGTGCCACCAGTGATCTATCGGGACTAGCGGGAGTGGCCGGGGAGCTGTTTTTT
TRBJ2-3,19,TRBV11-1,TRBD2,-,CANSLSGRTSGRWGDTQYF,TGTGCCAACAGCTTGTCGGGGAGGACTAGCGGGAGATGGGGGGATACGCAGTATTTT
TRBJ2-5,14,TRBV6-5,-,-,CASSYHGRVETQYF,TGTGCCAGCAGTTACCACGGCAGGGTTGAGACCCAGTACTTC
TRBJ1-3,15,TRBV10-3,TRBD1,few,CVIMRDSNSGNTIYF,TGTGTTATCATGCGGGACAGCAACTCTGGAAACACCATATATTTT
TRBJ1-1,14,TRBV7-8,-,-,CASSLGGGTQSSLF,TGTGCCAGCAGCTTAGGAGGAGGGACTCAATCCAGTTTATTT
TRBJ2-3,17,TRBV7-8,TRBD2,many,CASSLIPRTSGRYTQYF,TGTGCCAGCAGCTTAATCCCCCGGACTAGCGGGAGATATACGCAGTATTTT
TRBJ2-7,14,TRBV12-3/TRBV12-4,TRBD1,-,CGSSSRGFSYEQYF,TGCGGCAGCAGTAGCAGGGGGTTCTCCTACGAGCAGTACTTC
TRBJ2-1,17,TRBV5-4,TRBD1,-,CASSLSSTPAQGASQFF,TGTGCAAGCAGCTTGAGTAGCACCCCGGCACAGGGGGCTTCCCAGTTCTTC